This T cell receptor (beta chain) was identified in a study of blood T cell repertoires in COVID-19. Study in general: Samples representing acute and convalescent COVID-19 were sourced from the United States, Italy and Spain.

Original handling: The assay estimated nucleated cells by amplifying reference gene primers. TCRdb's table, derived via immunoSEQ multiplex PCR, lists solely in-frame clones and lacks some. V and J calls and clone size are as listed in that table; D and trimming were resolved from the DNA. The sample carries 250,000 or so clones, around 87% recorded once. Trimming took 4 bases from V and 4 from J, leaving 21 bases between them. The CDR3 loop spans 16 amino acids. Germline-derived CDR1 and CDR2 are SGHRS and YFSETQ. The chain uses TRBV5-1 and TRBJ2-7, with D possibly being TRBD1 (8 bases). The TCR originated in a woman in her 40s who had recovered from COVID-19. The sample was peripheral blood. CDR3 coding DNA: TGCGCCAGCAGCCGGGAGGAGACAGGGGCGTTTTACGAGCAGTACTTC. Protein sequence: CASSREETGAFYEQYF.